Each of the 27 T cell receptor beta chains below was sequenced from the same sample in a study of cytomegalovirus exposure and HLA in healthy donors. The PCR used 60 Vbeta and 13 Jbeta primers. This table comes from immunoSEQ multiplex PCR, and its TCRdb copy is limited to in-frame clones, with some not included. The top ten clones hold roughly 8.2% of a sample with 90,000 to 120,000 clones, around 73% of them seen once. Sequenced input: PBMCs. The receptor set was obtained from a man aged 25 to 40 in good health and CMV-seronegative.

The rearrangement links TRBV10-2 to TRBJ2-7, with a weak D call TRBD1 (6 bases). The CDR3 is 12 amino acids. V dropped 8 bases and J dropped 5 bases, with 13 bases sitting between them. Germline V CDR1 and CDR2: WSHSY, SAAADI. The CDR3: CASAGGPDEQYF. CDR3 in DNA: TGCGCCAGCGCTGGGGGCCCCGACGAGCAGTACTTC.

The chain uses TRBV6-1 and TRBJ2-7; perhaps TRBD1 as D (7 bases). Per germline, CDR1 MNHNS and CDR2 SASEGT. This CDR3 is 14 amino acids long. V lost 4 bases, J lost 1 base, and 11 bases lay in between. The CDR3 nucleotides are TGTGCCAGCAGTGGCAGGGGGAGGTCCTACGAGCAGTACTTC. This encodes CASSGRGRSYEQYF.

The rearrangement joins TRBV7-2 to TRBJ2-7, with 12 bases fitting TRBD2. The CDR3 is 15 residues long. CDR1 and CDR2 (germline): SGHTA, FQGNSA. The junction had 6 bases not matched to a gene; V was cut back by 2 bases and J by 7 bases. The CDR3 loop is CASSLRLAGDGEQYF. The CDR3 region has the DNA TGTGCCAGCAGCTTACGACTAGCGGGAGACGGGGAGCAGTACTTC.

J is TRBJ1-1 and V is TRBV6-5; D is ambiguous. Trimming shortened V by 0 bases and J by 8 bases, and 10 bases separated the two germline ends. The CDR3 runs to 13 residues. The V gene's germline CDR1 is MNHEY and CDR2 SVGAGI. The CDR3 loop is CASSYSAGMEAFF. The CDR3 bases are TGTGCCAGCAGTTACTCAGCCGGTATGGAAGCTTTCTTT.

This clone was observed once. CDR3 residues: CASTYANTGELFF. DNA of the CDR3: TGTGCCTCTACCTACGCGAACACCGGGGAGCTGTTTTTT. The chain couples TRBV28 to TRBJ1-3, with D unclear. The J call may be incorrect, as the DNA end agrees better with TRBJ2-2. The germline V gene has CDR1 MDHEN and CDR2 SYDVKM. The CDR3 has 13 residues.

The CDR3 protein is CATSRTGTTSVDTQYF. CDR3 nucleotides: TGTGCCACCAGCCGGACCGGGACTACCTCCGTAGATACGCAGTATTTT. This rearrangement joins TRBV15 to TRBJ2-3; 7 nucleotides agree with TRBD2. Per the germline V gene, CDR1 is LNHNV and CDR2 is YYDKDF (reference sequence). Trimming cost V 5 bases and J 5 bases; bases outside gene matches: 13. CDR3 length: 16 amino acids.

V and J are TRBV5-6 and TRBJ2-5; 13 positions agree with TRBD2. This CDR3 is built from 16 residues. Trimming cost V 3 bases and J 2 bases; bases outside gene matches: 4. Germline loops: CDR1 SGHDT, CDR2 YYEEEE. CDR3 region: CASSYTTSGGQETQYF. The CDR3 nucleotides are TGTGCCAGCAGCTACACGACTAGCGGGGGGCAAGAGACCCAGTACTTC.

This rearrangement joins TRBV7-9 to TRBJ2-7; the D is unclear. The CDR3 runs 13 residues. From germline, CDR1 is SEHNR and CDR2 FQNEAQ (reference sequence). The V gene lost 5 bases and the J gene lost 6 bases, with 14 bases spanning the gap. CDR3 nucleotide sequence: TGTGCCAGCAGCGCAGCCCCAGGAACCGAGCAGTACTTC. Translated, it gives CASSAAPGTEQYF.

The chain combines TRBV14 with TRBJ2-5; D not resolved. The CDR3 has 12 residues. Germline-derived CDR1 and CDR2 are SGHDN and FVKESK. Trimming removed 4 bases at V and 5 bases at J, with 8 bases between. The CDR3 protein is CASSRLWETQYF. CDR3 sequence (DNA): TGTGCCAGCAGCCGACTTTGGGAGACCCAGTACTTC. The complete variable domain, with remaining parts taken from reference TRBV14 and TRBJ2-5, reads EAGVTQFPSHSVIEKGQTVTLRCDPISGHDNLYWYRRVMGKEIKFLLHFVKESKQDESGMPNNRFLAERTGGTYSTLKVQPAELEDSGVYFCASSRLWETQYFGPGTRLLVL.

This clone has more than one count but fewer than ten. This sequence joins TRBV6-1 and TRBJ1-5; 9 bases agree with TRBD1. This CDR3 is 14 amino acids long. Germline V CDR1 and CDR2: MNHNS, SASEGT. V was pared by 10 bases and J by 6 bases, with 10 bases of the junction left unmatched. The CDR3 reads CATLIRDRVQPQHF. The CDR3 nucleotides are TGTGCCACCCTCATCCGGGACAGGGTTCAGCCCCAGCATTTT.

The chain has TRBV7-3 and TRBJ2-7, with D unclear. The ends were cut back, 5 bases at V and 0 bases at J, with 11 bases in the middle. Germline values: CDR1 SGHTA, CDR2 FQGTGA. This CDR3 has 14 residues. CDR3 region: CASSPDSSSYEQYF. The CDR3 bases are TGTGCCAGCAGCCCCGATTCGAGCTCCTACGAGCAGTACTTC.

This clone has just a few counts. The rearrangement uses TRBV6-1 and TRBJ2-2, with TRBD2 matching 9 bases. The CDR3 has 19 amino acids. V shed 0 bases and J 1 base; nucleotides not matched to a gene: 9. Germline assignment: CDR1 MNHNS and CDR2 SASEGT. The CDR3 protein is CASSEAWLAGLMNTGELFF. The CDR3 DNA reads as TGTGCCAGCAGTGAAGCATGGCTAGCGGGGCTGATGAACACCGGGGAGCTGTTTTTT.

This clone was counted once. The rearrangement uses TRBV14 and TRBJ1-2; maybe TRBD1 (5 bases). V dropped 1 base and J dropped 8 bases, with 11 bases sitting between them. In germline, CDR1 is SGHDN, CDR2 FVKESK. The CDR3 spans 13 residues. The DNA for the CDR3 is TGTGCCAGCAGCCAAGTCGGGGCGGGGGGCTACACCTTC. This codes for CASSQVGAGGYTF.

The chain recombines TRBV9 with TRBJ2-3, with 8 bases identical to TRBD2. The CDR3 covers 14 residues. Germline V gene lookup returns CDR1 SGDLS and CDR2 YYNGEE. Trimming took 3 bases from V and 7 from J; bases not matched to a gene: 7. Written as DNA, the CDR3 is TGTGCCAGCAGCGCCGGACTAGCCGAGTATACGCAGTATTTT. It codes for CASSAGLAEYTQYF.

The chain is built from TRBV5-1 and TRBJ2-7, with 9 nucleotides matching TRBD2. The germline V gene encodes CDR1 SGHRS and CDR2 YFSETQ. V was pared by 3 bases and J by 2 bases, with 6 bases of the junction left unmatched. The CDR3 length is 15 residues. Here the CDR3 DNA reads TGCGCCAGCAGCTCTAATAGCGGGGGAACCTACGAGCAGTACTTC. Its translation: CASSSNSGGTYEQYF.

This clone was seen a single time. CDR3 amino acids: CATSGLDRVNYGYTF. CDR3 in DNA: TGTGCCACCAGCGGATTAGACAGGGTTAACTATGGCTACACCTTC. The chain uses TRBV15 and TRBJ1-2; TRBD1 matches at 7 bases. The junction had 7 bases not matched to a gene; V was cut back by 5 bases and J by 1 base. Germline V lookup: CDR1 LNHNV, CDR2 YYDKDF (reference sequence). There are 15 residues in the CDR3.

This chain joins TRBV14 and TRBJ2-1; no clear D. CDR3 length: 15 amino acids. Trimming pared 4 bases from V and 4 bases from J, leaving 14 bases between. The germline V gene encodes CDR1 SGHDN and CDR2 FVKESK. The CDR3 here is CASSRAELVYNEQFF. The DNA of the CDR3 is TGTGCCAGCAGCCGAGCCGAATTGGTGTACAATGAGCAGTTCTTC.

The chain couples TRBV5-1 to TRBJ2-1, with 9 bases matching TRBD2. The CDR3 length is 14 residues. The V gene's germline CDR1 is SGHRS and CDR2 YFSETQ. V gave up 2 bases and J gave up 8 bases; unmatched junction bases: 5. CDR3 loop: CASSFSGSSDEQFF. CDR3 nucleotide sequence: TGCGCCAGCAGCTTTAGCGGGAGTTCGGATGAGCAGTTCTTC.

The V and J genes are TRBV28 and TRBJ2-7; TRBD1 matches 8 bases. Germline V CDR1 and CDR2: MDHEN, SYDVKM. Trimming at V came to 3 bases and at J to 3 bases, leaving 4 bases not matched to a gene. The CDR3 extends over 14 amino acids. The CDR3 bases are TGTGCCAGCAGTTTGGCAGGGGGCAGCTACGAGCAGTACTTC. Its protein product is CASSLAGGSYEQYF. Full variable domain (outside the CDR3, taken from reference TRBV28 and TRBJ2-7): DVKVTQSSRYLVKRTGEKVFLECVQDMDHENMFWYRQDPGLGLRLIYFSYDVKMKEKGDIPEGYSVSREKKERFSLILESASTNQTSMYLCASSLAGGSYEQYFGPGTRLTVT.

This chain uses TRBV5-4 with TRBJ2-5; 12 bases are a match to TRBD2. CDR3 size: 16 residues. The germline V gene encodes CDR1 SGHNT and CDR2 YYREEE (reference sequence). V lost 4 bases to trimming and J lost 4 bases; unmatched junction nucleotides: 8. The CDR3 loop is CASSRGLAGSGETQYF. CDR3 coding DNA: TGTGCCAGCAGCCGAGGACTAGCGGGGAGTGGAGAGACCCAGTACTTC.

Of note for this clone: The germline gene is not matched at one end of the junction; a read error may be the cause. This same CDR3 is encoded by further DNA sequences in the sample. The chain is built from TRBV2 and TRBJ2-5, with TRBD2 matching over 15 bases. Germline values: CDR1 SNHLY, CDR2 FYNNEI. CDR3 length equals 17 residues. The CDR3 is CASSDPSGLAGGETQYF. The CDR3 nucleotides are TGCGCCAGCAGCGACCCCTCGGGACTAGCGGGAGGAGAGACCCAGTACTTC.

The chain is built from TRBV7-6 and TRBJ2-7, with 7 nucleotides matching TRBD1. The V segment lost 1 base and the J segment 4 bases; nucleotides outside the gene matches: 7. CDR1 and CDR2 (germline): SGHVS, FNYEAQ. This CDR3 contains 15 residues. The DNA of the CDR3 is TGTGCCAGCAGCTTAGAGGGGGCAGACAGATACGAGCAGTACTTC. Translated: CASSLEGADRYEQYF.

V is TRBV7-3 and J is TRBJ2-2; tentative D call: TRBD1 (5 bases). This CDR3 contains 16 residues. Germline V CDR1 and CDR2: SGHTA, FQGTGA. V was pared by 8 bases and J by 2 bases, with 18 bases between. The CDR3 region is CASAKTAGSNTGELFF. The CDR3 coding sequence is TGTGCCAGCGCCAAAACGGCAGGGTCTAACACCGGGGAGCTGTTTTTT.

This chain connects TRBV29-1 to TRBJ1-5; D gene unclear. V lost 7 bases and J 3 bases, leaving 13 bases between the germline ends. The CDR3 length is 13 residues. From germline, CDR1 is SQVTM and CDR2 ANQGSEA. The CDR3 reads CSGGYGPNQPQHF. In DNA form, the CDR3 reads TGCAGCGGCGGGTATGGCCCCAATCAGCCCCAGCATTTT.

The chain recombines TRBV27 with TRBJ2-7; 7 nucleotides match TRBD2. Unmatched junction bases numbered 6, after V lost 2 bases and J lost 2 bases. Germline CDR1 is MNHEY and CDR2 is SMNVEV (reference sequence). The CDR3 extends over 15 amino acids. The CDR3 DNA reads TGTGCCAGCAGTTTAACCGGGACTAAACCCTACGAGCAGTACTTC. Encoded protein: CASSLTGTKPYEQYF.

This chain connects TRBV11-2 to TRBJ1-6; no reliable D call. V was clipped by 0 bases and J by 7 bases, with 4 bases between them. The germline CDR1 and CDR2 sequences are SGHAT and FQNNGV. This CDR3 has 13 amino acids. This chain's CDR3 is CASSLDSNSPLHF. CDR3 sequence (DNA): TGTGCCAGCAGCTTAGACTCGAATTCACCCCTCCACTTT. The full variable domain, with the rest looked up from reference TRBV11-2 and TRBJ1-6, is EAGVAQSPRYKIIEKRQSVAFWCNPISGHATLYWYQQILGQGPKLLIQFQNNGVVDDSQLPKDRFSAERLKGVDSTLKIQPAKLEDSAVYLCASSLDSNSPLHFGNGTRLTVT.

The rearrangement uses TRBV18 and TRBJ1-5, with no clear D. The CDR3 consists of 14 residues. V was clipped by 6 bases and J by 0 bases, with 9 bases between them. CDR1 is KGHSH and CDR2 is LQKENI in the germline V gene. CDR3 bases: TGTGCCAGCTCCTTAGAGAATAGCAATCAGCCCCAGCATTTT. Amino acids: CASSLENSNQPQHF.